One TCR beta chain is described in this entry. The data were taken from a study of blood T cell repertoires in COVID-19. Study details: Specimens from acute and convalescent COVID-19 originated in the United States, Italy and Spain.

Original methodology: Estimated nucleated cell counts came from reference gene primer amplification. Profiled with immunoSEQ multiplex PCR; TCRdb holds only in-frame clones, not every one. V and J calls and clone size come straight from that table; D and trimming were deduced from the DNA. The sample includes under 250,000 clones, 70% to 90% of them seen just once. In assigning cohorts, the study relied on participant-reported clinical history. V was clipped by 7 bases and J by 3 bases, with 12 bases between them. The CDR3 runs 14 residues. Looked up from germline, CDR1 is MNHEY and CDR2 is SVGAGI. The sequence was collected from a woman aged 45-65 years with acute COVID-19. The material sequenced was PBMCs or T cells enriched from blood (not recorded which). V and J are TRBV6-5 and TRBJ2-2, with D tentatively TRBD1 (6 bases). The CDR3 DNA sequence: TGTGCCAGCAAGTCCCGGACAGACACCGGGGAGCTGTTTTTT. Translating it yields CASKSRTDTGELFF.